The sequence of this TCR beta chain was determined in a study of naive and memory T cell subsets. This clonotype occurred many times. Adult healthy volunteers gave 2.5 ml peripheral blood for whole-blood RNA. TCR cDNA received a 3' ligated oligonucleotide that carried a UMI. CDR3 length: 15 amino acids. Trimming took off 4 bases at V and 1 base at J, with 12 bases between the two ends. Germline V gene data show CDR1 as SGHNT and CDR2 as YYREEE (reference sequence). For blood and skin samples, reverse transcription used TCR alpha and beta constant primers. MiXCR, run by TCRdb on the 5' RACE reads, gives a single entry per CDR3 protein. The data hold about 22,000 distinct CDR3 sequences, with over 3.5% observed a single time.

The TCR sequence derives from a male donor in good health. The chain carries TRBV5-4 and TRBJ1-3; a weak D match, TRBD1 (5 bases). CDR3 bases: TGTGCCAGCAGCCGGGACCGCAGATCTGGAAACACCATATATTTT. Translating it yields CASSRDRRSGNTIYF.